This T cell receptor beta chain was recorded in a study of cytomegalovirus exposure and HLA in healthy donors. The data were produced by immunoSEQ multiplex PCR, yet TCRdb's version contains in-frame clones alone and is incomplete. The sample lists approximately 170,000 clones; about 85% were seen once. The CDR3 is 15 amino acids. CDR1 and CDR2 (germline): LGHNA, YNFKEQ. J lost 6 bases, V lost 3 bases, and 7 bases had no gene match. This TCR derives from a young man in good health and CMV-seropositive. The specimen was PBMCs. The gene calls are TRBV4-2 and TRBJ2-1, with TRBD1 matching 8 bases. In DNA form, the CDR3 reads TGTGCCAGCAGCCACGGACAGGGTAGGGGCAATGAGCAGTTCTTC. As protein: CASSHGQGRGNEQFF.